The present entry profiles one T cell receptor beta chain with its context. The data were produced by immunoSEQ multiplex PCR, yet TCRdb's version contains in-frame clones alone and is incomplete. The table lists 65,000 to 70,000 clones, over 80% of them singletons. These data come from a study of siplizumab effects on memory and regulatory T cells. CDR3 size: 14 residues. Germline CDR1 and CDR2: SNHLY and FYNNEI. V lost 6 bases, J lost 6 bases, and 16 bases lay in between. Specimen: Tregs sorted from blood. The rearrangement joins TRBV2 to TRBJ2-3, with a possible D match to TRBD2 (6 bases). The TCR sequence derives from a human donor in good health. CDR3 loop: CASSLAWPSDTQYF. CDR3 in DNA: TGTGCCAGCAGCCTAGCGTGGCCTAGTGATACGCAGTATTTT.